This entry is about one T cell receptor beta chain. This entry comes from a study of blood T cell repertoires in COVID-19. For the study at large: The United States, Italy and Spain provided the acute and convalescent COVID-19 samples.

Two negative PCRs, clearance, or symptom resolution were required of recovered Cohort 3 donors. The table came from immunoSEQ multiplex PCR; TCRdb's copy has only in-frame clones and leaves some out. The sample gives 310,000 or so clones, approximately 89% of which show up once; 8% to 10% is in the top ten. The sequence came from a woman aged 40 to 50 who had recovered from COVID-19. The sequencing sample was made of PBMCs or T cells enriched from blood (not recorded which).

The CDR3 region is CASSHRDRGLLNTEAFF. For the CDR3, the DNA is TGTGCCAGCAGCCACCGGGACAGGGGATTACTTAACACTGAAGCTTTCTTT. V usage is TRBV21-1 and J usage is TRBJ1-1; TRBD1, the D gene given by the table, was not confirmed from the DNA. TRBV21-1 is deemed a pseudogene. This CDR3 spans 17 amino acids.